This T cell receptor (beta chain) was identified during a study of breast tumors, draining lymph nodes, adjacent tissues. The study's findings and limits: The lymph node origin of tumor T cells was framed as consistent with a hypothesis, not demonstrated.

Samples came from axillary lymph nodes draining the breast cancer. Turning to this clonotype: Its specificity is not known. Compared with germline, one end of the junction differs, possibly owing to a read error.

TCRdb reanalysed the multiplex PCR reads using MiXCR and keeps one entry per CDR3 protein. Of under 350,000 distinct CDR3 sequences in the sample, roughly 31% are singletons; the top ten hold over 0.95%. The CDR3 length is 19 residues. CDR1 KGHDR and CDR2 SFDVKD come from the germline V gene. The sample comprised axillary lymph node tissue. The rearrangement joins TRBV24-1 to TRBJ2-5, with TRBD2 matching 9 bases. This receptor was obtained from a female donor with breast cancer. Some clones in this sample may be carry-over from other donors' samples. The CDR3 sequence: CATSANPATPSGNKETQHF. The CDR3 DNA reads as TGTGCTACCAGTGCCAACCCGGCTACGCCTAGCGGGAATAAAGAGACCCAGCACTTC.